The 10 T cell receptor beta chains below were found in one sample sequenced in a study of cytomegalovirus exposure and HLA in healthy donors. Researchers ran the PCR with 60 Vbeta and 13 Jbeta primers. Profiled with immunoSEQ multiplex PCR; TCRdb holds only in-frame clones, not every one. The repertoire holds over 200,000 clones, with 75% as singletons. The sequencing sample was made of PBMCs. The receptors here all came from a woman aged 25 to 45 in good health and CMV-seronegative.

The chain is built from TRBV7-6 and TRBJ1-2, with 9 bases fitting TRBD1. This CDR3 spans 15 amino acids. In germline, CDR1 is SGHVS, CDR2 FNYEAQ. Trimming cost V 1 base and J 7 bases; bases outside gene matches: 7. The CDR3 DNA reads as TGTGCCAGCAGCTTAGAAAGGACAGGGGCAGCTGGCTACACCTTC. As protein: CASSLERTGAAGYTF.

This chain uses TRBV9 with TRBJ2-6; unclear D gene. Trimming took 3 bases from V and 0 from J, leaving 13 bases between them. The CDR3 consists of 17 residues. Germline loops: CDR1 SGDLS, CDR2 YYNGEE. The CDR3 DNA sequence: TGTGCCAGCAGCGAGAGCACCCGGAGCTCTGGGGCCAACGTCCTGACTTTC. Translating gives CASSESTRSSGANVLTF. The whole variable domain, filled in from reference TRBV9 and TRBJ2-6, reads DSGVTQTPKHLITATGQRVTLRCSPRSGDLSVYWYQQSLDQGLQFLIQYYNGEERAKGNILERFSAQQFPDLHSELNLSSLELGDSALYFCASSESTRSSGANVLTFGAGSRLTVL.

This chain links TRBV6-5 with TRBJ2-7, with D uncertain. V lost 7 bases and J 0 bases, leaving 13 bases between the germline ends. Germline CDR1 MNHEY, CDR2 SVGAGI. This CDR3 is built from 14 residues. CDR3 region: CASNSQWSSYEQYF. The DNA for the CDR3 is TGTGCCAGCAACTCACAATGGAGCTCCTACGAGCAGTACTTC.

The chain has TRBV4-1 and TRBJ2-7; possible D gene TRBD1, 5 bases. The CDR3 spans 13 residues. Trimming removed 4 bases at V and 3 bases at J, with 10 bases between. Germline CDR1 and CDR2: MGHRA and YSYEKL. CDR3 protein: CASSLGVNYEQYF. The CDR3 bases are TGCGCCAGCAGCCTAGGGGTAAACTACGAGCAGTACTTC.

As to this clone: The junction departs from the called germline gene at one end, perhaps through a read error. J is TRBJ1-1 and V is TRBV7-9, with TRBD1 identical over 7 bases. In germline, CDR1 is SEHNR, CDR2 FQNEAQ (reference sequence). This CDR3 is 15 amino acids long. CDR3 amino acids: CSSRDRQGGTSEAFF. CDR3 in DNA: TGTTCCAGCAGGGACAGACAGGGAGGAACTTCTGAAGCTTTCTTT.

CDR3 DNA sequence: TGTGCCAGTAGTATGAATCTAGCTTCAGATACGCAGTATTTT. It is translated as CASSMNLASDTQYF. The chain links TRBV19 to TRBJ2-3, with D possibly being TRBD2 (5 bases). The V end lost 3 bases, the J end lost 4 bases, and 11 bases lay between the germline ends. Per the germline V gene, CDR1 is LNHDA and CDR2 is SQIVND (reference sequence). The CDR3 is 14 amino acids.

The chain links TRBV15 to TRBJ1-5; D unresolved. The CDR3 has 13 amino acids. V lost 1 base, J lost 5 bases, and 6 bases lay in between. CDR1 and CDR2 from the germline V gene are LNHNV and YYDKDF (reference sequence). CDR3 DNA: TGTGCCACCAGCAGAGGCAGTGATCAGCCCCAGCATTTT. This encodes CATSRGSDQPQHF.

The V gene is TRBV7-3, the J gene TRBJ2-3, with TRBD2 matching 7 bases. This CDR3 spans 16 amino acids. V dropped 3 bases and J dropped 5; count of bases not matched to a gene: 11. Germline V CDR1 and CDR2: SGHTA, FQGTGA. The CDR3 coding sequence is TGTGCCAGCAGCTTCCGGTCGGGGCGCGGGGGAGATACGCAGTATTTT. This translates into CASSFRSGRGGDTQYF.

V and J are TRBV6-1 and TRBJ2-5, with TRBD2 identical over 7 bases. The CDR3 is 12 residues long. The V gene's germline CDR1 is MNHNS and CDR2 SASEGT. The V segment lost 10 bases and the J segment 4 bases; nucleotides outside the gene matches: 6. Here the CDR3 reads CANGGLGETQYF. CDR3 nucleotides: TGTGCCAACGGTGGACTAGGAGAGACCCAGTACTTC.

This sequence joins TRBV19 and TRBJ2-1, with a weak D call TRBD1 (5 bases). The CDR3 is 14 residues long. V was trimmed by 5 bases and J by 8 bases, leaving 16 bases between them. Germline loops: CDR1 LNHDA, CDR2 SQIVND (reference sequence). The CDR3 DNA reads as TGTGCCAGTAGTTCCCGGACATCCCAGCATGAGCAGTTCTTC. It specifies CASSSRTSQHEQFF.